Presented here are 19 T cell receptor beta chains from one specimen sequenced in a study of T cells in localized non-small cell lung cancer. This table comes from immunoSEQ multiplex PCR, and its TCRdb copy is limited to in-frame clones, with some not included. The sample yields 30,000 or so clones, around 90% seen once. The sequenced sample was peripheral blood, obtained before any cancer treatment. The source of these receptors is a female donor of 60 years or more with stage III squamous cell lung carcinoma.

In nucleotides, the CDR3 is TGTGCCGGCCTGGCCTCTGGGGCCAACGTCCTGACTTTC. Encoded protein: CAGLASGANVLTF. This chain connects TRBV6-6 to TRBJ2-6; D call uncertain. Germline values: CDR1 MNHNY, CDR2 SVGAGI (reference sequence). V dropped 11 bases and J dropped 0 bases, with 8 bases sitting between them. This CDR3 is built from 13 residues.

This clone was seen once. The chain is built from TRBV4-1 and TRBJ1-5; 8 bases align to TRBD1. The V gene end was trimmed by 3 bases and the J gene end by 2 bases; junction bases not matched to a gene: 6. The CDR3 runs 16 residues. Per germline, CDR1 MGHRA and CDR2 YSYEKL. The CDR3 region has the DNA TGCGCCAGCAGCCAGGCACAGGGGGTGGGCAATCAGCCCCAGCATTTT. Translation: CASSQAQGVGNQPQHF.

The chain recombines TRBV28 with TRBJ2-7; tentative D call: TRBD1 (6 bases). This CDR3 has 13 amino acids. V lost 3 bases and J lost 3, with 9 bases in between. The V gene's germline CDR1 is MDHEN and CDR2 SYDVKM. The CDR3: CASSFAGVYEQYF. CDR3 coding DNA: TGTGCCAGCAGTTTCGCAGGGGTCTACGAGCAGTACTTC.

The chain joins TRBV6-5 to TRBJ2-7; maybe TRBD1 (6 bases). V was shortened by 0 bases and J by 4 bases, with 13 bases between the two germline ends. The CDR3 has 15 amino acids. Germline V gene sequence: CDR1 MNHEY, CDR2 SVGAGI. The CDR3 DNA follows: TGTGCCAGCAGTTACTCGGGTGACAGGCGTTACGAGCAGTACTTC. Translated: CASSYSGDRRYEQYF.

The chain uses TRBV9 and TRBJ2-1; D is ambiguous. The CDR3 has 12 amino acids. CDR1 is SGDLS, CDR2 YYNGEE, per germline. The V gene lost 0 bases and the J gene lost 8 bases, with 6 bases spanning the gap. As DNA, the CDR3 is TGTGCCAGCAGCGTAGGCTCCCATGAGCAGTTCTTC. It is translated as CASSVGSHEQFF.

This rearrangement joins TRBV7-8 to TRBJ1-1; 7 bases match TRBD1. The germline CDR1 and CDR2 sequences are SGHVS and FQNEAQ. The J segment lost 1 base and the V segment lost 3 bases, leaving 2 bases of the junction unmatched. The CDR3 is made up of 14 amino acids. The CDR3 nucleotides read TGTGCCAGCAGCTTGCGGGACAGGAACACTGAAGCTTTCTTT. This codes for CASSLRDRNTEAFF.

This clone appeared once. This chain links TRBV19 with TRBJ1-1; the D gene is possibly TRBD1 (5 bases). Trimming left V 5 bases short and J 1 base short, with 11 bases between. Germline V gives CDR1 LNHDA, CDR2 SQIVND (reference sequence). The CDR3 contains 14 residues. The CDR3 region is CASSSQARNTEAFF. In DNA form, the CDR3 reads TGTGCCAGTAGTTCACAGGCACGGAACACTGAAGCTTTCTTT.

The genes are TRBV25-1 and TRBJ1-1; D not certain. V was trimmed by 5 bases and J by 3 bases, leaving 13 bases between them. The CDR3 contains 14 residues. The germline V gene has CDR1 MGHDK and CDR2 SYGVNS. The CDR3 nucleotides are TGTGCCAGCAGTTTCATGGGGAGGGACACTGAAGCTTTCTTT. This gives the protein CASSFMGRDTEAFF.

This chain links TRBV9 with TRBJ1-5; 11 nucleotides agree with TRBD1. Germline loops: CDR1 SGDLS, CDR2 YYNGEE. The CDR3 totals 23 residues. Losses at the gene ends were 1 base for V and 0 bases for J; bases not matched to a gene: 21. The CDR3 nucleotides are TGTGCCAGCAGCGTAAACTACCGGGACAGGGGGGTGAAAGGAGCTTATAGCAATCAGCCCCAGCATTTT. Its protein product is CASSVNYRDRGVKGAYSNQPQHF.

V and J are TRBV5-3 and TRBJ2-1, with D tentatively TRBD2 (5 bases). TRBV5-3 is assigned to the ORF class and has an uncertain function. CDR3 length: 13 amino acids. The V end lost 0 bases, the J end lost 7 bases, and 8 bases lay between the germline ends. In nucleotides, the CDR3 is TGTGCCAGAAGCTTGGAGGGCGGGAATGAGCAGTTCTTC. Its translation: CARSLEGGNEQFF.

The CDR3 nucleotides read TGTGCCAGCTCGCGGCCAGGTTCCTCTGGAAACACCATATATTTT. Translating gives CASSRPGSSGNTIYF. J is TRBJ1-3 and V is TRBV18, with no clear D. CDR1 is KGHSH, CDR2 LQKENI, per germline. The CDR3 length is 15 residues. Deletions cut 6 bases from V and 0 bases from J, with 12 bases between.

J is TRBJ1-4 and V is TRBV5-1, with D perhaps TRBD1 (5 bases). Looked up from germline, CDR1 is SGHRS and CDR2 is YFSETQ. V lost 4 bases and J 1 base, leaving 11 bases between the germline ends. The CDR3 totals 15 residues. The CDR3 protein is CASSPGQGTNEKLFF. In nucleotides, the CDR3 is TGCGCCAGCAGCCCCGGTCAGGGAACTAATGAAAAACTGTTTTTT.

J is TRBJ1-6 and V is TRBV19; D is undetermined. The CDR3 consists of 13 residues. CDR1 LNHDA and CDR2 SQIVND come from the germline V gene (reference sequence). V was pared by 8 bases and J by 0 bases, with 5 bases between. CDR3 sequence: CASGSSYNSPLHF. Written as DNA, the CDR3 is TGTGCCAGTGGGAGCTCCTATAATTCACCCCTCCACTTT.

The chain has TRBV5-1 and TRBJ2-1; D assignment may be TRBD1 or TRBD2 (5 bases each). Germline V gene data show CDR1 as SGHRS and CDR2 as YFSETQ. CDR3 size: 16 residues. V dropped 4 bases and J dropped 8 bases, with 22 bases sitting between them. CDR3 in DNA: TGCGCCAGCAGCGCCGCCGGGACGGCCCCCTCGGATGAGCAGTTCTTC. This sequence encodes CASSAAGTAPSDEQFF.

V is TRBV25-1 and J is TRBJ2-5; 7 nucleotides match TRBD2. Germline V gives CDR1 MGHDK, CDR2 SYGVNS. The CDR3 is made up of 13 amino acids. The trim removed 2 bases at V and 3 bases at J, leaving 0 bases unmatched. CDR3: CASSEAGEETQYF. The CDR3 DNA follows: TGTGCCAGCAGTGAAGCGGGGGAAGAGACCCAGTACTTC.

Details on this clone: An end of the junction differs from the germline gene, which may be a read error. The chain links TRBV5-8 to TRBJ1-1; D unresolved. Germline V gives CDR1 SGHTS, CDR2 YDEGEE. The CDR3 has 14 amino acids. The CDR3 sequence is CASSQEGVDTEAFF. The DNA for the CDR3 is TGCGCCAGCAGCCAAGAAGGTGTAGACACTGAAGCTTTCTTT. The full variable domain, with the rest looked up from reference TRBV5-8 and TRBJ1-1, is EAGVTQSPTHLIKTRGQQATLRCSPISGHTSVYWYQQALGLGLQFLLWYDEGEERNRGNFPPRFSGRQFPNYSSELNVNALELEDSALYLCASSQEGVDTEAFFGQGTRLTVV.

This rearrangement joins TRBV28 to TRBJ2-4, with D perhaps matching TRBD2 (7 bases). V gave up 7 bases and J gave up 11 bases, with 24 bases separating them. The CDR3 sequence is 15 residues long. Germline V gene data show CDR1 as MDHEN and CDR2 as SYDVKM. The CDR3 sequence is CASTPGGAGNLVQYF. The CDR3 nucleotides read TGTGCCAGCACCCCTGGGGGGGCGGGGAACTTGGTTCAGTACTTC.

The chain uses TRBV28 and TRBJ2-3; 8 bases agree with TRBD1. The germline gives CDR1 MDHEN, CDR2 SYDVKM. The J segment lost 8 bases and the V segment lost 6 bases, leaving 10 bases of the junction unmatched. The CDR3 is 14 residues long. CDR3 in amino acids: CASRTPRQGTTQYF. DNA for the CDR3: TGTGCCAGCAGGACGCCGAGACAGGGGACTACGCAGTATTTT.

The rearrangement links TRBV28 to TRBJ1-1; D remains ambiguous. CDR3 length: 13 amino acids. Between the trimmed V and J ends, which lost 6 bases and 7 bases, there was a span of 15 bases. The germline V gene has CDR1 MDHEN and CDR2 SYDVKM. The CDR3 spells CASRTPGILEAFF. The CDR3 DNA follows: TGTGCCAGCAGGACTCCGGGGATCCTTGAAGCTTTCTTT.